This TCR beta chain was retrieved from a study of CD8 T cells in Susac syndrome. On the study more broadly: The Susac syndrome patients were therapy-naive, on corticosteroids, or on intravenous immunoglobulin alone at blood draw.

The CDR3 extends over 14 amino acids. Germline CDR1 is MDHEN and CDR2 is SYDVKM. V dropped 5 bases and J dropped 4; count of bases not matched to a gene: 7. After extraction with the RNeasy kit, about 0.45 to 1 ug of the RNA was reverse transcribed using random hexamers. TCRdb passed the immunoSEQ multiplex PCR reads through MiXCR, listing each CDR3 protein once. In the table there are roughly 200,000 distinct CDR3 sequences, around nine tenths of which are singletons. Sequenced: CD4+ T cells from PBMCs. The chain combines TRBV28 with TRBJ2-7; 8 bases align to TRBD1. The TCR comes from a human donor with Susac syndrome. This CDR3 reads CASSPRQGMYEQYF. DNA of the CDR3: TGTGCCAGCAGTCCCCGACAGGGGATGTACGAGCAGTACTTC.